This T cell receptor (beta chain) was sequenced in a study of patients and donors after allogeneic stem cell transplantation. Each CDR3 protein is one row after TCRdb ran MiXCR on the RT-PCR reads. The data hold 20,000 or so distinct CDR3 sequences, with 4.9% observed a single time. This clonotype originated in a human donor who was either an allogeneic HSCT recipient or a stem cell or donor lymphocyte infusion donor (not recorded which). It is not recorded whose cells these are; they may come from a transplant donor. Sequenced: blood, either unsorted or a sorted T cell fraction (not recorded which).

The DNA for the CDR3 is TGCGCCAGCAGCTTGGCCAGGTGGGAGGGCCGGGGGAACGAGCAGTACTTC. Its protein is CASSLARWEGRGNEQYF. This rearrangement joins TRBV5-1 to TRBJ2-7, with 7 nucleotides matching TRBD2. CDR1 and CDR2 from the germline V gene are SGHRS and YFSETQ. The ends lost 0 bases at V and 5 bases at J; junction bases unmatched: 14. This CDR3 is 17 amino acids long.